This TCR beta chain comes out of a study of blood T cell repertoires in COVID-19. The sample holds a few counts of this clone. Germline-derived CDR1 and CDR2 are MNHEY and SMNVEV (reference sequence). The CDR3 has 12 amino acids. Trimming removed 5 bases from V and 5 bases from J, with 9 bases in between. Measured with immunoSEQ multiplex PCR; TCRdb has only the in-frame clones, and not every one. The sample includes about 180,000 clones, approximately 85% of them seen just once. The sequencing sample was made of peripheral blood. The source is a human donor with active or convalescent COVID-19. The donor label of this sample is uncertain. The chain is built from TRBV27 and TRBJ1-2; D call uncertain. CDR3 in amino acids: CASSGGGYGYTF. DNA of the CDR3: TGTGCCAGCAGTGGCGGTGGGTATGGCTACACCTTC.